The following is a T cell receptor beta chain sequence with its context. This record comes from a study of blood T cell repertoires in COVID-19. At the level of the study: Donors in the United States, Italy and Spain gave samples during acute or convalescent COVID-19. The analysed material was cDNA or gDNA that came from T cells, B-cell-depleted T cells, or PBMCs.

Per germline, CDR1 SGHVS and CDR2 FQNEAQ. This CDR3 contains 15 residues. Trimming took 5 bases from V and 2 from J, leaving 13 bases between them. Per the original data handling: From reference gene primer amplification, estimates of nucleated cell counts were derived. Data came from immunoSEQ multiplex PCR; TCRdb stores just in-frame clones and leaves some out. V, J and clone size reflect that table, while D and trimming were determined from the DNA. This table holds roughly 160,000 clones, approximately 85% found once. Seattle patients were enrolled during active infection and followed longitudinally.

The chain recombines TRBV7-8 with TRBJ1-5, with a weak D call TRBD1 (6 bases). The receptor's source is a woman aged 55-69 years with COVID-19, enrolled during active disease. The sample was peripheral blood. CDR3: CASSDTGLGNQPQHF. The DNA for the CDR3 is TGTGCCAGCAGCGACACAGGGTTAGGCAATCAGCCCCAGCATTTT.